This entry lists 2 T cell receptor beta chains sequenced from one sample in a study of identical twins. TCRdb re-derived calls from the 5' RACE reads in MiXCR, one entry per CDR3 protein. The sample holds 1.5 million to 2 million distinct CDR3 sequences, under 35% seen once. Sequencing was carried out using cord blood. All receptors come from a newborn girl in good health.

CDR3 region: CASIGASGGTDREYF. CDR3 sequence (DNA): TGTGCCAGCATAGGGGCTAGCGGGGGCACAGATAGGGAGTATTTT. This chain connects TRBV6-6 to TRBJ2-3; TRBD2 matches at 10 bases. This CDR3 has 15 amino acids. CDR1 is MNHNY and CDR2 is SVGAGI in the germline V gene (reference sequence). J lost 13 bases, V lost 7 bases, and 17 bases had no gene match.

The chain joins TRBV4-1 to TRBJ2-2; the match to TRBD2 covers 7 bases. The CDR3 sequence is 16 residues long. Per germline, CDR1 MGHRA and CDR2 YSYEKL. With 3 bases clipped from V and 1 base from J, the junction kept 5 bases outside the gene matches. The DNA for the CDR3 is TGCGCCAGCAGCCACCCTAGCGGAATGAACACCGGGGAGCTGTTTTTT. It yields the protein CASSHPSGMNTGELFF.